This T cell receptor (beta chain) emerged from a study of blood T cell repertoires in COVID-19. Study at large: Spain, Italy and the United States supplied samples that represented acute and convalescent COVID-19. Sample material is recorded as cDNA or gDNA derived from T cells, B-cell-depleted T cells, or PBMCs.

As processed by the authors: Reference gene primers were amplified, and this amplification served to estimate nucleated cell counts. Clones were sequenced by immunoSEQ multiplex PCR, and TCRdb holds only the in-frame ones, with some missing. V and J calls and clone size are as listed in that table; D and trimming were resolved from the DNA. This repertoire shows some 19,000 clones, 70% to 85% found once; its top ten account for 6.1%. CDR1 is SGHNT and CDR2 is YYREEE in the germline V gene (reference sequence). V was cut by 3 bases and J by 6 bases, with 12 bases left in between. The CDR3 length is 14 residues.

Input material: peripheral blood. The chain carries TRBV5-4 and TRBJ2-2; D possibly corresponds to TRBD2 (6 bases). The receptor was isolated from a human donor in a cohort sampled during active COVID-19. The CDR3 sequence is CASSSRGYPGELFF. As DNA, the CDR3 is TGTGCCAGCAGCTCGCGGGGTTATCCCGGGGAGCTGTTTTTT.